The source of this T cell receptor beta chain is a study of blood T cell repertoires in COVID-19. The wider study: Italy, Spain and the United States were the sources of the convalescent and acute COVID-19 samples.

CDR3 length: 15 residues. Trimming took 3 bases from V and 0 from J, leaving 7 bases between them. The germline CDR1 and CDR2 sequences are SGHDT and YYEEEE. Authors' analysis steps: Amplifying reference gene primers gave estimates of nucleated cell counts. Only in-frame clones appear in the TCRdb table, and some are missing; sequencing was by immunoSEQ multiplex PCR. Clonal size and the V and J genes are those of that table, whereas D and trimming came from the DNA. The table records 200,000 to 300,000 clones, 70% to 90% of them present only once. The chain joins TRBV5-6 to TRBJ2-6; D is unresolved. The sequence was collected from a man in his fifties or sixties who had been exposed to COVID-19. Specimen: PBMCs or T cells enriched from blood (not recorded which). Here the CDR3 DNA reads TGTGCCAGCAGCTCCTACAGCTCTGGGGCCAACGTCCTGACTTTC. It is translated as CASSSYSSGANVLTF.